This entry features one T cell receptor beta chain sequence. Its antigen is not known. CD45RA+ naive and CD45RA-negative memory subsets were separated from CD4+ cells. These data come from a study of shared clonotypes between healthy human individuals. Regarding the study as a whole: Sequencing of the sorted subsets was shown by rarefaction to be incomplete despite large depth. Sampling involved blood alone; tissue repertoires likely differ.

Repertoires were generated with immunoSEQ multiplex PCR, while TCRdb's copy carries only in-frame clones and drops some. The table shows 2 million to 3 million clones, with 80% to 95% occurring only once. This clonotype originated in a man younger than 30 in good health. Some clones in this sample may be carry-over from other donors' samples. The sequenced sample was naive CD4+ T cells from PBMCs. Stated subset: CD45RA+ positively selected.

The chain's CDR3 is CASSQDRDEQYF. The CDR3 region has the DNA TGTGCCAGCAGCCAGGACAGGGACGAGCAGTACTTC. V usage is TRBV6-5 and J usage is TRBJ2-7; 8 nucleotides align to TRBD1. The CDR3 covers 12 residues. Per the germline V gene, CDR1 is MNHEY and CDR2 is SVGAGI. With V trimmed by 6 bases and J by 5 bases, 3 bases remained unmatched.